Following are 32 T cell receptor beta chains from one sample sequenced in a study of hypomethylating agent response in myelodysplastic syndrome. Profiled with immunoSEQ multiplex PCR; TCRdb holds only in-frame clones, not every one. In the table there are roughly 1,800 clones, 78% of which are singletons. The sequenced sample was bone marrow, obtained before or after starting hypomethylating agent treatment for myelodysplastic syndrome (not recorded which). These receptors all stem from a human donor with myelodysplastic syndrome.

This clone was seen once. This chain joins TRBV15 and TRBJ2-7, with 8 bases matching TRBD1. The CDR3 runs 20 residues. CDR1 LNHNV and CDR2 YYDKDF come from the germline V gene (reference sequence). V dropped 0 bases and J dropped 0; count of bases not matched to a gene: 16. DNA of the CDR3: TGTGCCACCAGCAGAGAAATCCGGGACAGGCATCCTACTATCTCCTACGAGCAGTACTTC. Its translation is CATSREIRDRHPTISYEQYF. Complete variable domain (other parts from reference TRBV15 and TRBJ2-7): DAMVIQNPRYQVTQFGKPVTLSCSQTLNHNVMYWYQQKSSQAPKLLFHYYDKDFNNEADTPDNFQSRRPNTSFCFLDIRSPGLGDTAMYLCATSREIRDRHPTISYEQYFGPGTRLTVT.

The rearrangement joins TRBV19 to TRBJ2-1, with 7 positions matching TRBD2. The germline CDR1 and CDR2 sequences are LNHDA and SQIVND (reference sequence). This CDR3 has 11 residues. The V gene end was trimmed by 7 bases and the J gene end by 10 bases; junction bases not matched to a gene: 4. This CDR3 reads CASTLGGEQFF. The CDR3 bases are TGTGCCAGTACCCTGGGAGGGGAGCAGTTCTTC.

The chain couples TRBV5-4 to TRBJ2-7; no definite D call. The CDR3 runs 14 residues. Trimming stripped 4 bases from V and 2 bases from J, with 13 bases between. Per the germline V gene, CDR1 is SGHNT and CDR2 is YYREEE (reference sequence). The CDR3 sequence: CASSLETEPYEQYF. CDR3 nucleotides: TGTGCCAGCAGCCTTGAGACGGAGCCCTACGAGCAGTACTTC. The variable domain in full, with the rest retrieved from reference TRBV5-4 and TRBJ2-7, is ETGVTQSPTHLIKTRGQQVTLRCSSQSGHNTVSWYQQALGQGPQFIFQYYREEENGRGNFPPRFSGLQFPNYSSELNVNALELDDSALYLCASSLETEPYEQYFGPGTRLTVT.

This chain connects TRBV19 to TRBJ1-3, with D possibly matching TRBD1 (5 bases). The CDR3 totals 16 residues. The ends were cut back, 7 bases at V and 3 bases at J, with 19 bases in the middle. Per germline, CDR1 LNHDA and CDR2 SQIVND (reference sequence). The CDR3 region has the DNA TGTGCCAGTAAACCCGGGACGGCGGGTGGTGGAAACACCATATATTTT. It is translated as CASKPGTAGGGNTIYF.

The genes are TRBV30 and TRBJ1-2; perhaps TRBD1 as D (6 bases). The CDR3 sequence is 11 residues long. CDR1 is GTSNPN, CDR2 SVGIG, per germline (reference sequence). V dropped 8 bases and J dropped 2 bases, with 9 bases sitting between them. The CDR3 DNA reads as TGTGCCGCCACAGGGAACTATGGCTACACCTTC. Protein sequence: CAATGNYGYTF. The full variable domain, in which reference TRBV30 and TRBJ1-2 provide the parts outside the CDR3, is SQTIHQWPATLVQPVGSPLSLECTVEGTSNPNLYWYRQAAGRGLQLLFYSVGIGQISSEVPQNLSASRPQDRQFILSSKKLLLSDSGFYLCAATGNYGYTFGSGTRLTVV.

V gene TRBV14 combines with J gene TRBJ2-4; no definite D call. Germline V gene data show CDR1 as SGHDN and CDR2 as FVKESK. CDR3 length: 13 residues. The V and J ends lost 2 bases and 7 bases respectively, with 9 bases between them. The CDR3 here is CASSQSWGNIQYF. CDR3 coding DNA: TGTGCCAGCAGCCAATCCTGGGGTAACATTCAGTACTTC.

The rearrangement joins TRBV27 to TRBJ1-4; D remains ambiguous. The CDR3 is 14 residues long. Trimming took off 2 bases at V and 8 bases at J, with 12 bases between the two ends. Per germline, CDR1 MNHEY and CDR2 SMNVEV (reference sequence). The DNA of the CDR3 is TGTGCCAGCAGTTTACTCGGTTATGAGGAAAAACTGTTTTTT. Its translation is CASSLLGYEEKLFF.

This chain connects TRBV10-2 to TRBJ1-3; D is uncertain. V lost 8 bases, J lost 2 bases, and 10 bases lay in between. This CDR3 spans 13 amino acids. Germline V CDR1 and CDR2: WSHSY, SAAADI. The CDR3 here is CASLPGTGNTIYF. CDR3 bases: TGCGCCAGCTTACCGGGCACTGGAAACACCATATATTTT.

The chain recombines TRBV27 with TRBJ1-2; D may be TRBD1 (6 bases). Germline lookup yields CDR1 MNHEY and CDR2 SMNVEV (reference sequence). The CDR3 covers 14 residues. Trimming pared 6 bases from V and 7 bases from J, leaving 18 bases between. The CDR3 reads CASRSGAQAGGYTF. The CDR3 region has the DNA TGTGCCAGCAGATCAGGGGCGCAGGCAGGTGGCTACACCTTC.

The chain links TRBV5-1 to TRBJ2-3; TRBD2 might be the D (6 bases). This CDR3 is 15 amino acids long. V was clipped by 0 bases and J by 6 bases, with 14 bases between them. Germline V gene data show CDR1 as SGHRS and CDR2 as YFSETQ. This chain's CDR3 is CASSLGGVSGDTQYF. The CDR3 nucleotides read TGCGCCAGCAGCTTGGGGGGAGTTAGCGGCGATACGCAGTATTTT.

This chain joins TRBV5-1 and TRBJ2-2, with D possibly TRBD2 on 6 matching bases. CDR3 length: 19 residues. Germline assignment: CDR1 SGHRS and CDR2 YFSETQ. The germline V and J ends were trimmed by 0 bases and 0 bases, with 18 bases remaining between them. The CDR3 here is CASSLGGPKSGANTGELFF. CDR3 nucleotide sequence: TGCGCCAGCAGCTTGGGCGGCCCGAAGTCGGGGGCGAACACCGGGGAGCTGTTTTTT.

This clone turned up a few times. The chain links TRBV4-1 to TRBJ1-5; 7 bases match TRBD1. The CDR3 is 18 residues long. CDR1 and CDR2 (germline): MGHRA, YSYEKL. Trimming removed 2 bases from V and 2 bases from J; junction bases left unmatched: 12. Written as DNA, the CDR3 is TGCGCCAGCAGCCAACTCCCTCCACAGGGGATCCGCAATCAGCCCCAGCATTTT. It yields the protein CASSQLPPQGIRNQPQHF.

The chain couples TRBV5-4 to TRBJ2-3; 10 nucleotides agree with TRBD2. CDR1 SGHNT and CDR2 YYREEE come from the germline V gene (reference sequence). With V trimmed by 1 base and J by 0 bases, 8 bases remained unmatched. The CDR3 is 18 residues long. This CDR3 is CASSLQTSGLASTDTQYF. The CDR3 DNA reads TGTGCCAGCAGCTTGCAGACTAGCGGGCTCGCTAGCACAGATACGCAGTATTTT.

This clone was picked up one time. J is TRBJ1-4 and V is TRBV27; perhaps TRBD1 as D (6 bases). V lost 6 bases, J lost 4 bases, and 12 bases lay in between. The CDR3 spans 14 residues. The V gene's germline CDR1 is MNHEY and CDR2 SMNVEV (reference sequence). CDR3 DNA: TGTGCCAGCAGCCTCGACAGGAATAATGAAAAACTGTTTTTT. Translated: CASSLDRNNEKLFF. Variable domain in full (rest from reference TRBV27 and TRBJ1-4): EAQVTQNPRYLITVTGKKLTVTCSQNMNHEYMSWYRQDPGLGLRQIYYSMNVEVTDKGDVPEGYKVSRKEKRNFPLILESPSPNQTSLYFCASSLDRNNEKLFFGSGTQLSVL.

Note on this clone: An end of the junction does not agree with germline; a read error may underlie this. The chain employs TRBV7-9 and TRBJ2-7; 7 bases fit TRBD1. CDR3 size: 15 residues. CDR1 and CDR2 from the germline V gene are SEHNR and FQNEAQ (reference sequence). The CDR3 is CASSPDRRSSYEQYF. DNA for the CDR3: TGCGCCAGCAGCCCGGACAGGCGAAGCTCCTACGAGCAGTACTTC.

The gene calls are TRBV6-5 and TRBJ2-1, with D perhaps matching TRBD2 (6 bases). This CDR3 contains 15 residues. Germline loops: CDR1 MNHEY, CDR2 SVGAGI. Between the trimmed V and J ends, which lost 6 bases and 0 bases, there was a span of 12 bases. DNA for the CDR3: TGTGCCAGCAGACCCCATAGCGGCTCCTACAATGAGCAGTTCTTC. Protein: CASRPHSGSYNEQFF.

The CDR3 region has the DNA TGTGCCAGCAGCGCCGGGACAGGGCTAGGCTACACCTTC. This encodes CASSAGTGLGYTF. The V and J genes are TRBV11-3 and TRBJ1-2; 9 nucleotides match TRBD1. With 5 bases clipped from V and 8 bases from J, the junction kept 6 bases outside the gene matches. Germline V gene lookup returns CDR1 SGHNT and CDR2 YENEEA. This CDR3 is built from 13 residues.

The CDR3 DNA is TGCGCCAGCAGCTCAGTTCAGGGTAATGAGCAGTTCTTC. Translated, it gives CASSSVQGNEQFF. This chain connects TRBV5-1 to TRBJ2-1, with D possibly TRBD1 on 5 matching bases. The CDR3 is 13 amino acids. The germline V gene encodes CDR1 SGHRS and CDR2 YFSETQ. Trimming removed 3 bases at V and 7 bases at J, with 11 bases between.

The chain is built from TRBV13 and TRBJ2-3; TRBD2 aligns across 14 bases. The junction had 10 bases not matched to a gene; V was cut back by 3 bases and J by 2 bases. Germline-derived CDR1 and CDR2 are PRHDT and FYEKMQ (reference sequence). The CDR3 is made up of 19 amino acids. CDR3 region: CASSFLTSGGAVLTDTQYF. CDR3 nucleotides: TGTGCCAGCAGCTTCTTGACTAGCGGGGGGGCCGTTCTCACAGATACGCAGTATTTT.

This clone has more than one count but fewer than ten. The V call is TRBV7-9, the J call TRBJ1-1, with D possibly matching TRBD1 (5 bases). The CDR3 runs to 15 residues. The ends were cut back, 5 bases at V and 1 base at J, with 14 bases in the middle. CDR1 is SEHNR and CDR2 is FQNEAQ in the germline V gene (reference sequence). The CDR3 DNA sequence: TGTGCCAGCAGCCCGCGGGACTTAGCGAACACTGAAGCTTTCTTT. Translation: CASSPRDLANTEAFF.

The V and J genes are TRBV6-5 and TRBJ1-2; 9 bases align to TRBD1. Trimming removed 5 bases from V and 8 bases from J; junction bases left unmatched: 12. The germline V gene encodes CDR1 MNHEY and CDR2 SVGAGI. This CDR3 is built from 15 residues. Here the CDR3 reads CASSPSPGTGFGYTF. The CDR3 nucleotides read TGTGCCAGCAGTCCAAGTCCCGGGACAGGGTTCGGCTACACCTTC.

The J gene is TRBJ1-2, the V gene TRBV19; a possible D gene is TRBD1 (6 bases). From germline, CDR1 is LNHDA and CDR2 SQIVND (reference sequence). V shed 10 bases and J shed 6 bases, with 18 bases lying between them. CDR3 size: 13 residues. The DNA for the CDR3 is TGTGCCACCAAGGGGGGCTTCGGGGATGGCTACACCTTC. Protein product: CATKGGFGDGYTF.

The genes are TRBV19 and TRBJ2-2, with D unresolved. Germline CDR1 reads LNHDA; CDR2 reads SQIVND (reference sequence). With 3 bases removed from V and 6 bases from J, the gap between germline ends came to 8 bases. The CDR3 totals 13 residues. The CDR3 DNA sequence: TGTGCCAGTAGTATGGTAGTGGCCGGGGAGCTGTTTTTT. Translation: CASSMVVAGELFF.

This clone came up a few times. This sequence joins TRBV10-2 and TRBJ1-4; weak D call: TRBD1 (6 bases). V shed 7 bases and J shed 8 bases, with 17 bases lying between them. Per germline, CDR1 WSHSY and CDR2 SAAADI. This CDR3 has 14 residues. In DNA, the CDR3 is TGCGCCAGCACGGATGGCGGGGGGCGAGAAAAACTGTTTTTT. Residues: CASTDGGGREKLFF.

The rearrangement links TRBV7-8 to TRBJ2-5, with a possible D match to TRBD2 (6 bases). Germline CDR1 is SGHVS and CDR2 is FQNEAQ. The CDR3 runs to 16 residues. With 3 bases removed from V and 6 bases from J, the gap between germline ends came to 20 bases. The CDR3 DNA sequence: TGTGCCAGCAGCTTCTCCGTCGCGGGAACCGGTCAGACCCAGTACTTC. Its translation: CASSFSVAGTGQTQYF. The complete variable domain, with remaining parts taken from reference TRBV7-8 and TRBJ2-5, reads GAGVSQSPRYKVAKRGQDVALRCDPISGHVSLFWYQQALGQGPEFLTYFQNEAQLDKSGLPSDRFFAERPEGSVSTLKIQRTQQEDSAVYLCASSFSVAGTGQTQYFGPGTRLLVL.

This chain uses TRBV29-1 with TRBJ1-2, with 7 nucleotides matching TRBD1. This CDR3 is built from 13 residues. Unmatched junction bases numbered 4, after V lost 4 bases and J lost 2 bases. The germline V gene has CDR1 SQVTM and CDR2 ANQGSEA. The CDR3 bases are TGCAGCGTTGTGGGAGGGGGCAACTATGGCTACACCTTC. Amino acid sequence: CSVVGGGNYGYTF.

This clone was counted only a few times. The chain has TRBV7-9 and TRBJ2-7; D might be TRBD1 (6 bases). V was shortened by 3 bases and J by 0 bases, with 21 bases between the two germline ends. The germline gives CDR1 SEHNR, CDR2 FQNEAQ (reference sequence). This CDR3 has 18 residues. The CDR3 sequence is CASSFSRFRQGTSYEQYF. The CDR3 coding sequence is TGTGCCAGCAGCTTCTCTCGGTTTCGGCAGGGGACCTCCTACGAGCAGTACTTC.

V and J are TRBV10-3 and TRBJ2-7; TRBD2 aligns across 10 bases. The V gene end was trimmed by 7 bases and the J gene end by 0 bases; junction bases not matched to a gene: 6. This CDR3 is 15 amino acids long. Germline V CDR1 and CDR2: ENHRY, SYGVKD. The CDR3 is CAIKPSSGGSYEQYF. Written as DNA, the CDR3 is TGTGCCATCAAACCTTCTAGCGGGGGCTCCTACGAGCAGTACTTC.

The genes are TRBV5-8 and TRBJ2-7, with 8 bases lining up with TRBD2. The CDR3 sequence is 14 residues long. Germline V gene data show CDR1 as SGHTS and CDR2 as YDEGEE. J lost 6 bases, V lost 2 bases, and 7 bases had no gene match. CDR3 sequence: CASSFGGGTVEQYF. The CDR3, as DNA: TGTGCCAGCAGCTTCGGCGGGGGGACGGTCGAGCAGTACTTC.

The CDR3 is CASSEAPRVSGTSTDTQYF. The CDR3, as DNA: TGTGCCAGCAGTGAAGCCCCGCGGGTTAGCGGAACTAGCACAGATACGCAGTATTTT. V usage is TRBV2 and J usage is TRBJ2-3, with a tentative D call TRBD2 (6 bases). The V gene's germline CDR1 is SNHLY and CDR2 FYNNEI. V lost 0 bases to trimming and J lost 0 bases, with 19 bases between them. The CDR3 is 19 residues long.

The V call is TRBV11-3, the J call TRBJ1-6; possibly TRBD1 for D (5 bases). Trimming removed 8 bases from V and 9 bases from J, with 14 bases in between. CDR3 length: 13 residues. Per the germline V gene, CDR1 is SGHNT and CDR2 is YENEEA. This CDR3 is CASLGPDGSPLHF. The CDR3 DNA is TGTGCCAGCTTGGGACCCGACGGTTCACCCCTCCACTTT.

This clone was seen a few times. For the CDR3, the DNA is TGTGCCTGGAGTTTAGGGCAGGGAGTGAGTCAGCCCCAGCATTTT. Amino acids: CAWSLGQGVSQPQHF. This rearrangement joins TRBV30 to TRBJ1-5; D possibly corresponds to TRBD1 (5 bases). Trimming took 2 bases from V and 6 from J, leaving 17 bases between them. Germline CDR1 and CDR2: GTSNPN and SVGIG (reference sequence). This CDR3 is built from 15 residues.